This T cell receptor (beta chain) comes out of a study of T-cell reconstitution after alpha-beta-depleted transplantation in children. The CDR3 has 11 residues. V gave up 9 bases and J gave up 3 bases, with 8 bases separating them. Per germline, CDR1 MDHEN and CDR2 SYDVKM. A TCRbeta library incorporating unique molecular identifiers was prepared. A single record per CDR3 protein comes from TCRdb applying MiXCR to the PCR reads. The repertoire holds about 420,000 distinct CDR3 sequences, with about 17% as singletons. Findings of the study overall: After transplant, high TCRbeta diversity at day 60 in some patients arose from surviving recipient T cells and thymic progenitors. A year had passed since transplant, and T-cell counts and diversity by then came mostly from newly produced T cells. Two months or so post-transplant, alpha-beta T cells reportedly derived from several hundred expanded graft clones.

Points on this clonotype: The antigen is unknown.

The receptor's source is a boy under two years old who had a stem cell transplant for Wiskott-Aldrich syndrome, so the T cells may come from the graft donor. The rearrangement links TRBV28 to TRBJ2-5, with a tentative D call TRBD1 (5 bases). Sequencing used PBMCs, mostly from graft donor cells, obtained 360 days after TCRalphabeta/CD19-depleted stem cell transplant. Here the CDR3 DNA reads TGTGCCAGTCTAGGGGAAGAGACCCAGTACTTC. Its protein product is CASLGEETQYF.